This T cell receptor (beta chain) was recovered during a study of shared clonotypes between healthy human individuals. The CDR3 extends over 16 amino acids. CDR1 is SNHLY and CDR2 is FYNNEI in the germline V gene. Trimming cost V 0 bases and J 5 bases, with 16 bases left between them. Sequencing used immunoSEQ multiplex PCR; TCRdb keeps in-frame clones, though not all of them. The table has some 2,000,000 clones, almost 96% seen once; the top ten hold more than 0.1%. Those who donated, Caucasian adults without exception, all lived in Nashville, Tennessee. The sequencing sample was made of naive CD4+ T cells sorted from blood. Subset specified: CD45RA+ positively selected. The clonotype originates from a man in his late teens or twenties in good health. This sequence joins TRBV2 and TRBJ2-5; D is ambiguous. The CDR3 sequence: CASSEAGQVGEETQYF. CDR3 coding DNA: TGTGCCAGCAGTGAAGCTGGGCAGGTAGGAGAGGAGACCCAGTACTTC.